Shown below are 24 T cell receptor beta chains from a single sample sequenced in a study of blood T cell repertoires in COVID-19. TCRdb's table, derived via immunoSEQ multiplex PCR, lists solely in-frame clones and lacks some. The sample consists of tens of thousands of clones, approximately 73% of them appearing once. Source material: peripheral blood. Every receptor here comes from a man aged 60 to 69 with COVID-19, enrolled during active disease.

The V gene is TRBV20-1, the J gene TRBJ2-3; no reliable D call. This CDR3 spans 11 amino acids. The V end lost 6 bases, the J end lost 0 bases, and 4 bases lay between the germline ends. Germline V lookup: CDR1 DFQATT, CDR2 SNEGSKA (reference sequence). The CDR3 reads CSAVSTDTQYF. CDR3 DNA: TGCAGTGCCGTAAGCACAGATACGCAGTATTTT.

The V and J genes are TRBV12-3 or TRBV12-4 and TRBJ2-1, with unresolved D. V shed 4 bases and J shed 2 bases, with 6 bases lying between them. The CDR3 has 13 amino acids. CDR3 protein: CASSSDTYNEQFF. CDR3 coding DNA: TGTGCCAGCAGTTCCGACACCTACAATGAGCAGTTCTTC.

This clone was seen a few times. V is TRBV28 and J is TRBJ2-7; TRBD2 matches 11 bases. This CDR3 is 16 amino acids long. With V trimmed by 5 bases and J by 6 bases, 12 bases remained unmatched. The germline V gene encodes CDR1 MDHEN and CDR2 SYDVKM. This CDR3 is CASSLYTSGRVGEQYF. The CDR3 DNA reads as TGTGCCAGCAGTCTATATACTAGCGGGAGAGTAGGCGAGCAGTACTTC.

CDR3 protein: CASPDPRGGDGELFF. DNA for the CDR3: TGTGCCTCCCCTGACCCTCGGGGGGGCGACGGGGAGCTGTTTTTT. The J gene is TRBJ2-2, the V gene TRBV30, with 8 bases matching TRBD2. V shed 7 bases, J shed 7 bases, and the junction held 14 bases outside the gene matches. There are 15 residues in the CDR3. Germline V gives CDR1 GTSNPN, CDR2 SVGIG (reference sequence). Looking up the rest from reference TRBV30 and TRBJ2-2 gives the full variable domain: SQTIHQWPATLVQPVGSPLSLECTVEGTSNPNLYWYRQAAGRGLQLLFYSVGIGQISSEVPQNLSASRPQDRQFILSSKKLLLSDSGFYLCASPDPRGGDGELFFGEGSRLTVL.

The chain employs TRBV5-6 and TRBJ1-1; possible D gene TRBD1, 5 bases. The CDR3 spans 13 residues. Per germline, CDR1 SGHDT and CDR2 YYEEEE. V dropped 2 bases and J dropped 1 base, with 6 bases sitting between them. The CDR3: CASSLQANTEAFF. CDR3 bases: TGTGCCAGCAGCTTACAGGCGAACACTGAAGCTTTCTTT.

V is TRBV19 and J is TRBJ2-1, with 9 bases that match TRBD2. V dropped 3 bases and J dropped 7; count of bases not matched to a gene: 7. Germline-derived CDR1 and CDR2 are LNHDA and SQIVND (reference sequence). The CDR3 has 15 residues. CDR3 bases: TGTGCCAGTAGTATGGCGGCGGGAGGGTTTAATGAGCAGTTCTTC. The encoded protein is CASSMAAGGFNEQFF. Full variable domain (outside the CDR3, taken from reference TRBV19 and TRBJ2-1): DGGITQSPKYLFRKEGQNVTLSCEQNLNHDAMYWYRQDPGQGLRLIYYSQIVNDFQKGDIAEGYSVSREKKESFPLTVTSAQKNPTAFYLCASSMAAGGFNEQFFGPGTRLTVL.

V gene TRBV3-1 (or the pseudogene TRBV3-2) combines with J gene TRBJ2-1, with D perhaps TRBD2 (6 bases). V was shortened by 4 bases and J by 9 bases, with 13 bases between the two germline ends. Germline-derived CDR1 and CDR2 are LGHDT and YNNKEL (reference sequence). The CDR3 covers 13 residues. The CDR3 DNA sequence: TGTGCCAGCAGCCCAACTAGCTTCGGTGAGCAGTTCTTC. Translating it yields CASSPTSFGEQFF.

This rearrangement joins TRBV28 to TRBJ1-1; D is possibly TRBD1 (6 bases). Trimming pared 4 bases from V and 1 base from J, leaving 10 bases between. The CDR3 extends over 14 amino acids. Germline-derived CDR1 and CDR2 are MDHEN and SYDVKM. CDR3 DNA sequence: TGTGCCAGCAGTTCTACAGGGTGGAACACTGAAGCTTTCTTT. This gives the protein CASSSTGWNTEAFF.

The chain joins TRBV6-5 to TRBJ2-7; TRBD1 agrees at 10 bases. Per germline, CDR1 MNHEY and CDR2 SVGAGI. The J segment lost 5 bases and the V segment lost 2 bases, leaving 3 bases of the junction unmatched. This CDR3 has 14 amino acids. The CDR3 nucleotides read TGTGCCAGCAGTTACGGGACAGGGGACGACGAGCAGTACTTC. It codes for CASSYGTGDDEQYF.

The genes are TRBV7-9 and TRBJ2-7, with TRBD1 as a possible D gene (6 bases). The V gene's germline CDR1 is SEHNR and CDR2 FQNEAQ (reference sequence). CDR3 length: 14 amino acids. The V gene lost 5 bases and the J gene lost 1 base, with 12 bases spanning the gap. CDR3 in amino acids: CASSPRQASYEQYF. For the CDR3, the DNA is TGTGCCAGCAGCCCCCGACAGGCATCCTACGAGCAGTACTTC.

The rearrangement uses TRBV19 and TRBJ1-1; unclear D gene. There are 13 residues in the CDR3. Germline CDR1 is LNHDA and CDR2 is SQIVND (reference sequence). The V gene lost 0 bases and the J gene lost 6 bases, with 8 bases spanning the gap. CDR3 in amino acids: CASSIDRGAEAFF. The CDR3 DNA reads as TGTGCCAGTAGTATAGATCGAGGCGCTGAAGCTTTCTTT.

DNA for the CDR3: TGTGCCAGCAACCAACTAGCGGGGGGGACCGGGGAGCTGTTTTTT. As protein: CASNQLAGGTGELFF. The V and J genes are TRBV6-6 and TRBJ2-2; 13 positions agree with TRBD2. Germline-derived CDR1 and CDR2 are MNHNY and SVGAGI (reference sequence). With V trimmed by 7 bases and J by 5 bases, 4 bases remained unmatched. CDR3 length: 15 amino acids.

The chain combines TRBV6-4 with TRBJ1-4, with D possibly being TRBD1 (5 bases). Germline lookup yields CDR1 MRHNA and CDR2 SNTAGT. The CDR3 totals 12 residues. Trimming stripped 7 bases from V and 6 bases from J, with 9 bases between. The CDR3 nucleotides read TGTGCCAGCACCAGGGAGGATGAAAAACTGTTTTTT. Translating it yields CASTREDEKLFF.

The J gene is TRBJ2-3, the V gene TRBV30; D is perhaps TRBD2 (6 bases). The CDR3 has 15 residues. V was shortened by 2 bases and J by 4 bases, with 16 bases between the two germline ends. Germline V CDR1 and CDR2: GTSNPN, SVGIG (reference sequence). The CDR3 nucleotides read TGTGCCTGGAGTTGGGGGTCTAGCGAATCAGATACGCAGTATTTT. Protein product: CAWSWGSSESDTQYF.

The J gene is TRBJ2-7, the V gene TRBV10-3, with D perhaps matching TRBD1 (6 bases). The V gene's germline CDR1 is ENHRY and CDR2 SYGVKD. The CDR3 consists of 13 residues. V lost 7 bases and J lost 1, with 11 bases in between. CDR3 DNA: TGTGCCATCAAGGGCAGGGGATCCTACGAGCAGTACTTC. Translating it yields CAIKGRGSYEQYF.

The rearrangement joins TRBV12-5 to TRBJ2-2; D may be TRBD1 (5 bases). CDR1 LGHNT and CDR2 FRNRAP come from the germline V gene. The CDR3 spans 13 residues. Trimming took off 5 bases at V and 6 bases at J, with 10 bases between the two ends. The CDR3 DNA reads TGTGCTAGTGGTCCTATAGGGGCCGGGGAGCTGTTTTTT. Protein sequence: CASGPIGAGELFF. The full variable domain, in which reference TRBV12-5 and TRBJ2-2 provide the parts outside the CDR3, is DARVTQTPRHKVTEMGQEVTMRCQPILGHNTVFWYRQTMMQGLELLAYFRNRAPLDDSGMPKDRFSAEMPDATLATLKIQPSEPRDSAVYFCASGPIGAGELFFGEGSRLTVL.

This clone showed up just a few times. The chain combines TRBV4-1 with TRBJ1-2, with 7 bases that match TRBD1. This CDR3 has 13 residues. Trimming at V came to 4 bases and at J to 8 bases, leaving 7 bases not matched to a gene. The germline gives CDR1 MGHRA, CDR2 YSYEKL. CDR3 residues: CASSLTGTDGYTF. The DNA of the CDR3 is TGCGCCAGCAGCCTGACCGGGACAGACGGCTACACCTTC.

The gene calls are TRBV13 and TRBJ2-7; 13 nucleotides match TRBD2. Germline V gene data show CDR1 as PRHDT and CDR2 as FYEKMQ (reference sequence). V gave up 4 bases and J gave up 3 bases; unmatched junction bases: 3. The CDR3 contains 15 residues. CDR3 coding DNA: TGTGCCAGCAGCTCTCGGACTAGCGGGAGCTACGAGCAGTACTTC. Residues: CASSSRTSGSYEQYF.

J is TRBJ2-5 and V is TRBV5-6; 9 nucleotides line up with TRBD2. The germline gives CDR1 SGHDT, CDR2 YYEEEE. Trimming cost V 1 base and J 5 bases; bases outside gene matches: 3. The CDR3 consists of 14 residues. The CDR3 sequence is CASSLPSGAETQYF. The CDR3 DNA is TGTGCCAGCAGCTTGCCTAGCGGGGCCGAGACCCAGTACTTC.

The sample holds a few counts of this clone. This rearrangement joins TRBV20-1 to TRBJ2-1; D possibly corresponds to TRBD1 (5 bases). The CDR3 has 13 amino acids. Germline V gives CDR1 DFQATT, CDR2 SNEGSKA (reference sequence). V shed 3 bases and J shed 2 bases, with 8 bases lying between them. As DNA, the CDR3 is TGCAGTGCTAGTCAGGGCCCCTACAATGAGCAGTTCTTC. This gives the protein CSASQGPYNEQFF.

The J gene is TRBJ2-1, the V gene TRBV15; TRBD1 might be the D (6 bases). Germline-derived CDR1 and CDR2 are LNHNV and YYDKDF (reference sequence). V was pared by 1 base and J by 6 bases, with 16 bases between. The CDR3 covers 16 residues. The CDR3 here is CATSRVVKKQGNEQFF. The CDR3, as DNA: TGTGCCACCAGCAGAGTGGTTAAGAAACAGGGCAATGAGCAGTTCTTC.

The count of this clone is one. This rearrangement joins TRBV19 to TRBJ2-7; the match to TRBD1 covers 8 bases. J lost 2 bases, V lost 8 bases, and 11 bases had no gene match. In germline, CDR1 is LNHDA, CDR2 SQIVND (reference sequence). There are 15 residues in the CDR3. The CDR3 protein is CASSTSGGDTYEQYF. The CDR3 DNA is TGTGCCAGTTCCACCTCAGGGGGCGATACCTACGAGCAGTACTTC.

The chain recombines TRBV21-1 with TRBJ1-5; the listed D gene, TRBD1, was not tested against the DNA. TRBV21-1 has pseudogene status. The CDR3 length is 18 residues. In nucleotides, the CDR3 is TGTGCCAGCAGGGCTAAGATCCGGGACAACCATAGCAATCAGCCCCAGCATTTT. It is translated as CASRAKIRDNHSNQPQHF.

This clone was picked up one time. The chain uses TRBV23-1 and TRBJ2-5; 14 positions agree with TRBD2. TRBV23-1 is marked as an open reading frame, function uncertain. CDR3 length: 19 residues. Trimming removed 2 bases from V and 5 bases from J; junction bases left unmatched: 13. The CDR3 DNA reads as TGCGCCAGCAGTCAACCCCGACTAGCGGGAGGGCCATGGGGGGAGACCCAGTACTTC. It yields the protein CASSQPRLAGGPWGETQYF.